Below, 19 T cell receptor beta chains from the same sample are listed, as sequenced in a study of T cells in Graves' hyperthyroidism and ophthalmopathy. From RNA transcripts, TCR beta CDR3 regions were amplified. HTBI primers drove first-round RT-PCR of the TCR CDR3. One entry per CDR3 protein results from TCRdb running MiXCR on the multiplex PCR reads. The sample carries 250,000 or so distinct CDR3 sequences, roughly 15% recorded once. Sequenced sample: blood. These receptors were obtained from a woman in her forties or fifties with Graves' hyperthyroidism that later progressed to Graves' ophthalmopathy.

This sequence joins TRBV5-1 and TRBJ2-3, with 7 bases identical to TRBD2. Germline assignment: CDR1 SGHRS and CDR2 YFSETQ. Trimming took 4 bases from V and 2 from J; bases not matched to a gene: 10. CDR3 length equals 16 residues. CDR3 sequence (DNA): TGCGCCAGCAGCATTGGGGGGGACCGGGACACAGATACGCAGTATTTT. Its protein is CASSIGGDRDTDTQYF.

This clonotype was found many times. Here the CDR3 reads CASSTTGSGEEAFF. The CDR3 coding sequence is TGTGCCAGCTCAACGACAGGGTCGGGCGAGGAAGCTTTCTTT. The chain employs TRBV18 and TRBJ1-1; TRBD1 matches at 7 bases. The CDR3 sequence is 14 residues long. Trimming cost V 5 bases and J 8 bases; bases outside gene matches: 11. Germline V gene data show CDR1 as KGHSH and CDR2 as LQKENI.

V is TRBV29-1 and J is TRBJ1-5; possibly TRBD1 for D (5 bases). Germline V gene data show CDR1 as SQVTM and CDR2 as ANQGSEA. The CDR3 is 13 residues long. Trimming removed 4 bases at V and 6 bases at J, with 13 bases between. The CDR3 protein is CSVAGALGQPQHF. CDR3 DNA: TGCAGCGTTGCCGGGGCACTCGGTCAGCCCCAGCATTTT. The entire variable domain, with the rest obtained from reference TRBV29-1 and TRBJ1-5, is as follows: SAVISQKPSRDICQRGTSLTIQCQVDSQVTMMFWYRQQPGQSLTLIATANQGSEATYESGFVIDKFPISRPNLTFSTLTVSNMSPEDSSIYLCSVAGALGQPQHFGDGTRLSIL.

The chain recombines TRBV6-5 with TRBJ2-5, with a possible D match to TRBD1 (6 bases). CDR1 is MNHEY and CDR2 is SVGAGI in the germline V gene. The CDR3 is 14 amino acids. The ends were cut back, 3 bases at V and 1 base at J, with 9 bases in the middle. The CDR3 region is CASSYTGLQETQYF. For the CDR3, the DNA is TGTGCCAGCAGTTATACAGGGCTCCAAGAGACCCAGTACTTC.

This clonotype was picked up many times. This chain joins TRBV5-1 and TRBJ2-1; D gene ambiguous. The germline CDR1 and CDR2 sequences are SGHRS and YFSETQ. CDR3 length: 14 residues. V dropped 0 bases and J dropped 5 bases, with 9 bases sitting between them. This CDR3 reads CASSLGTKDNEQFF. The CDR3 DNA follows: TGCGCCAGCAGCTTGGGAACTAAGGACAATGAGCAGTTCTTC.

This clonotype was counted ten times or more. The chain has TRBV12-3 or TRBV12-4 and TRBJ1-3, with 9 bases lining up with TRBD1. V shed 6 bases, J shed 4 bases, and the junction held 13 bases outside the gene matches. There are 17 residues in the CDR3. The CDR3 DNA sequence: TGTGCCAGCAGGGCAAACAGGGGGCTTCGGTCAGGAAACACCATATATTTT. It codes for CASRANRGLRSGNTIYF.

This clonotype appeared many times. The rearrangement uses TRBV27 and TRBJ2-7, with D uncertain. Germline CDR1 is MNHEY and CDR2 is SMNVEV (reference sequence). The V and J ends lost 6 bases and 0 bases respectively, with 12 bases between them. The CDR3 runs 14 residues. CDR3 sequence reads: CASRLDPTSYEQYF. In DNA, the CDR3 is TGTGCCAGCAGGTTGGACCCTACCTCCTACGAGCAGTACTTC.

This clonotype has ten or more counts. The chain is built from TRBV7-3 and TRBJ2-5; the D gene is possibly TRBD1 (5 bases). The CDR3 spans 15 residues. V was clipped by 0 bases and J by 4 bases, with 12 bases between them. CDR1 is SGHTA and CDR2 is FQGTGA in the germline V gene. The DNA of the CDR3 is TGTGCCAGCAGCTTAACTGCAGGGTTGAGAGAGACCCAGTACTTC. Its translation: CASSLTAGLRETQYF.

The chain carries TRBV28 and TRBJ1-5, with D possibly matching TRBD1 (5 bases). This CDR3 has 15 residues. Germline V gene sequence: CDR1 MDHEN, CDR2 SYDVKM. Trimming pared 6 bases from V and 7 bases from J, leaving 19 bases between. The CDR3 coding sequence is TGTGCCAGCAGAGAGTATGGTGGGGCGCAGCAGCCCCAGCATTTT. Amino acid sequence: CASREYGGAQQPQHF.

The chain uses TRBV24-1 and TRBJ2-5; D possibly corresponds to TRBD2 (6 bases). This CDR3 region has 17 residues. V lost 0 bases to trimming and J lost 2 bases, with 15 bases between them. Germline CDR1 KGHDR, CDR2 SFDVKD. The DNA for the CDR3 is TGTGCCACCAGTGATTTGCGCGGGGACGATCCTCAAGAGACCCAGTACTTC. This codes for CATSDLRGDDPQETQYF.

The V call is TRBV12-3 or TRBV12-4, the J call TRBJ2-7, with 10 bases fitting TRBD1. J gave up 5 bases and V 4 bases, and 8 bases lay outside the gene matches. The CDR3 length is 15 residues. CDR3 sequence: CASSSPGQGLHEQYF. The DNA of the CDR3 is TGTGCCAGCAGTTCTCCGGGACAGGGGTTACACGAGCAGTACTTC.

This clonotype was counted many times. The V call is TRBV6-1, the J call TRBJ2-7, with 8 bases matching TRBD1. The V and J ends lost 7 bases and 2 bases, in that order; junction bases with no gene match: 13. This CDR3 spans 16 amino acids. Germline V lookup: CDR1 MNHNS, CDR2 SASEGT. In nucleotides, the CDR3 is TGTGCCAGCAACCACCCCCCGACAGGGGCCACCTACGAGCAGTACTTC. It translates to CASNHPPTGATYEQYF.

This clonotype has a count of ten or more. This rearrangement joins TRBV12-3 or TRBV12-4 to TRBJ2-5; the match to TRBD1 covers 8 bases. V lost 5 bases and J lost 5; bases outside the gene matches: 7. CDR3 length: 14 residues. CDR3 sequence (DNA): TGTGCCAGCAGTCCTGGACAGGGAATGGAGACCCAGTACTTC. Encoded protein: CASSPGQGMETQYF.

This clonotype was counted ten times or more. V is TRBV20-1 and J is TRBJ2-5, with 10 bases identical to TRBD2. Germline V gives CDR1 DFQATT, CDR2 SNEGSKA (reference sequence). With V trimmed by 6 bases and J by 5 bases, 15 bases remained unmatched. This CDR3 region has 16 residues. CDR3 sequence: CSAEPAGGSGMETQYF. In DNA form, the CDR3 reads TGCAGTGCCGAACCAGCGGGAGGGTCCGGAATGGAGACCCAGTACTTC.

This clonotype was detected ten times or more. The rearrangement uses TRBV18 and TRBJ2-1; D remains unclear. Germline values: CDR1 KGHSH, CDR2 LQKENI. V lost 3 bases and J 9 bases, leaving 15 bases between the germline ends. The CDR3 loop spans 14 amino acids. CDR3 DNA sequence: TGTGCCAGCTCACCCAGTACCCCGGGCGGTGAGCAGTTCTTC. Residues: CASSPSTPGGEQFF.

The chain joins TRBV12-3 or TRBV12-4 to TRBJ1-4; D unresolved. V was trimmed by 7 bases and J by 8 bases, leaving 20 bases between them. The CDR3 has 15 amino acids. The CDR3 DNA is TGTGCCAGCACCCCCGCCGTCCCAGGTGGGGAAAAACTGTTTTTT. Amino acids: CASTPAVPGGEKLFF.

This clonotype was observed many times. The chain carries TRBV20-1 and TRBJ1-6; D possibly corresponds to TRBD1 (5 bases). V lost 2 bases, J lost 8 bases, and 13 bases lay in between. The CDR3 is made up of 14 amino acids. Germline assignment: CDR1 DFQATT and CDR2 SNEGSKA (reference sequence). This CDR3 reads CSARRAQGDSPLHF. Written as DNA, the CDR3 is TGCAGTGCTAGAAGGGCCCAAGGGGATTCACCCCTCCACTTT.

There are many counts of this clonotype. This chain uses TRBV6-1 with TRBJ2-5; D perhaps matches TRBD2 (5 bases). There are 15 residues in the CDR3. Germline V gene sequence: CDR1 MNHNS, CDR2 SASEGT. Trimming took 1 base from V and 0 from J, leaving 9 bases between them. The CDR3 DNA reads as TGTGCCAGCAGTGAAGTCAGGAGGTACCAAGAGACCCAGTACTTC. Its translation: CASSEVRRYQETQYF.

This clonotype was seen repeatedly, ten times or more. Here the CDR3 reads CASSLLTMADPIYEQYF. The CDR3 DNA reads TGTGCCAGCAGCTTGTTGACGATGGCAGACCCAATTTACGAGCAGTACTTC. The gene calls are TRBV5-5 and TRBJ2-7; D is ambiguous. The CDR3 totals 17 residues. Germline V gene sequence: CDR1 SGHKS, CDR2 YYEKEE (reference sequence). Trimming took off 1 base at V and 4 bases at J, with 21 bases between the two ends.